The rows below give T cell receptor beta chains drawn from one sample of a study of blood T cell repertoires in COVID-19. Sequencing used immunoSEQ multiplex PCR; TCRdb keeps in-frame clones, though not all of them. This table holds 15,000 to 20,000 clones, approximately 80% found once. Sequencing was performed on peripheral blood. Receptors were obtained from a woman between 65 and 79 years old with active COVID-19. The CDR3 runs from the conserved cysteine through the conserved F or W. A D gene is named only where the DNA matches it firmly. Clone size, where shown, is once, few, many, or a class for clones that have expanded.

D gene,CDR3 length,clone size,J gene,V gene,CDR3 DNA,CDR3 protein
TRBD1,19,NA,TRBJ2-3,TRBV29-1,TGCAGCGTTGAAGGAGGATTACCGGGACAGGGATTTAGCACAGATACGCAGTATTTT,CSVEGGLPGQGFSTDTQYF
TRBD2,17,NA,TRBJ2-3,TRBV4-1,TGCGCCAGCAGCCCCGTGGTAGGAGCGGGGGGGACAGATACGCAGTATTTT,CASSPVVGAGGTDTQYF
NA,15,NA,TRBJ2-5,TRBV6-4,TGTGCCAGCAGAAACTTGGACGGGGGCCAAGAGACCCAGTACTTC,CASRNLDGGQETQYF
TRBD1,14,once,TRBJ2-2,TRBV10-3,TGTGCCATCAGTCGGGACAGCAACACCGGGGAGCTGTTTTTT,CAISRDSNTGELFF
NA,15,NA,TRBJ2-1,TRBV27,TGTGCCAGCAGTTTGTCCGAGAGCTCCTACAATGAGCAGTTCTTC,CASSLSESSYNEQFF
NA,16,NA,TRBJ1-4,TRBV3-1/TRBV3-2,TGTGCCAGCAGCCATGGTGTTTCGGGGTTTGATGAAAAACTGTTTTTT,CASSHGVSGFDEKLFF
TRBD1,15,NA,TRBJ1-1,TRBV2,TGTGCCAGCAGGATTACAGGGGGCCTGAACACTGAAGCTTTCTTT,CASRITGGLNTEAFF
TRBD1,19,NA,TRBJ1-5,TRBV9,TGTGCCAGCAGCGCTGACCGGGACAGGGGTGGCGGCGCTAATCAGCCCCAGCATTTT,CASSADRDRGGGANQPQHF
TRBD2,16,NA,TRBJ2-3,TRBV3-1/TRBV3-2,TGTGCCAGCAGCCCCCGGACTAGCGGGAGCACAGATACGCAGTATTTT,CASSPRTSGSTDTQYF
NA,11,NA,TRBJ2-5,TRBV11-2,TGTGCCAGCAGCTTTAAAGAGACCCAGTACTTC,CASSFKETQYF
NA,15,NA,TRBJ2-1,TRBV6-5,TGTGCCAGCAGTTACCGGGAGTACTCCTACAATGAGCAGTTCTTC,CASSYREYSYNEQFF
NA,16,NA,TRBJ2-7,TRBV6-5,TGTGCCAGCAGTTACTCTGAGGGGGTAGCCTCCTACGAGCAGTACTTC,CASSYSEGVASYEQYF
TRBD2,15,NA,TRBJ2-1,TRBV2,TGTGCCAGCAGTTTGACTAGCGGGACCTACAATGAGCAGTTCTTC,CASSLTSGTYNEQFF
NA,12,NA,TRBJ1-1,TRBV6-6,TGTGCCAGCAGTTACCTTCCGACTGAAGCTTTCTTT,CASSYLPTEAFF
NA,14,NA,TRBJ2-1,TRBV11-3,TGTGCCAGCAGCTCCCTGGGGCTTTCCAATGAGCAGTTCTTC,CASSSLGLSNEQFF
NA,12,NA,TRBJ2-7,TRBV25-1,TGTGCCGGTGGAGAGGGAAGCTACGAGCAGTACTTC,CAGGEGSYEQYF
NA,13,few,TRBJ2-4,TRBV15,TGTGCCACCAGCAGAGATTCTAGGAGCACTAGGTACTTC,CATSRDSRSTRYF
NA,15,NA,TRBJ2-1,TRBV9,TGTGCCAGCAGCCCCGGTCTGGGAGACTTCAATGAGCAGTTCTTC,CASSPGLGDFNEQFF
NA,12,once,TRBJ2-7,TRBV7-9,TGTGCCAGCAGCTTAGTGGGGCCCGAGCAGTACTTC,CASSLVGPEQYF
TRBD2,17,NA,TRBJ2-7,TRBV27,TGTGCCAGCAGTTTTTTTTCTAGCGGGAGAAGACCCTACGAGCAGTACTTC,CASSFFSSGRRPYEQYF
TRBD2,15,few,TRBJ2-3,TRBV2,TGTGCCAGCTTACGGACTAGCCGTCGCACAGATACGCAGTATTTT,CASLRTSRRTDTQYF
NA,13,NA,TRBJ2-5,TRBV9,TGTGCCAGCAGTGATCAGACTGGGGAGACCCAGTACTTC,CASSDQTGETQYF
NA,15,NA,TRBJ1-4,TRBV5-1,TGCGCCAGCAGCCCGTCGACAGGCGGTAATGAAAAACTGTTTTTT,CASSPSTGGNEKLFF
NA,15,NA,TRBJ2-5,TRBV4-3,TGCGCCAGCAGCCAAGATCTGGGCCGACAAGAGACCCAGTACTTC,CASSQDLGRQETQYF
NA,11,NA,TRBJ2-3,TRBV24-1,TGTGCCACCGCGAGCCGAGATACGCAGTATTTT,CATASRDTQYF
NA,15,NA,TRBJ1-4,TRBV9,TGTGCCAGCAGCGCAACAGGGACCACTAATGAAAAACTGTTTTTT,CASSATGTTNEKLFF
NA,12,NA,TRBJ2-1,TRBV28,TGTGCCAGCAGTTCACAGGGAATTGGCGAGTTCTTC,CASSSQGIGEFF
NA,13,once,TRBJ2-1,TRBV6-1,TGTGCCAGCAGTGAAGCGGAGACCAATGAGCAGTTCTTC,CASSEAETNEQFF
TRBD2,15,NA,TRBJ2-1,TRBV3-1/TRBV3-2,TGTGCCAGCAGCCGGGGACTAGCGGGAATCAATGAGCAGTTCTTC,CASSRGLAGINEQFF
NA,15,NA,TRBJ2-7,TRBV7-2,TGTGCCAGCAGCTTCAGGGCTCTAGACACCTACGAGCAGTACTTC,CASSFRALDTYEQYF
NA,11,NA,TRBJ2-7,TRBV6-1,TGTGCCAGCAGTGAAGTAAACGAGCAGTACTTC,CASSEVNEQYF
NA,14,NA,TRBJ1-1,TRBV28,TGTGCCAGCTCTGGACAGAAAAGGAACACTGAAGCTTTCTTT,CASSGQKRNTEAFF
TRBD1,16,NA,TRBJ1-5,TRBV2,TGTGCCAGCAGTGAAGGTATGACAGGGCCCAATCAGCCCCAGCATTTT,CASSEGMTGPNQPQHF
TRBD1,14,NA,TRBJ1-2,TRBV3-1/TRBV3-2,TGTGCCAGCAGCCAACAGGGACAGGGAGGCGGCTACACCTTC,CASSQQGQGGGYTF
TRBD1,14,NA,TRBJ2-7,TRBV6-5,TGTGCCAGCAGACCGACAGGGCGATCCAACGAGCAGTACTTC,CASRPTGRSNEQYF
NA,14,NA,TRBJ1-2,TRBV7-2,TGTGCCAGCAGTCCCCCGGGAGGCCTGGGCGGCTACACCTTC,CASSPPGGLGGYTF
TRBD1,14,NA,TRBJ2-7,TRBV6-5,TGTGCCAGCAGTTACGGGACAGGGTCTAACGAGCAGTACTTC,CASSYGTGSNEQYF
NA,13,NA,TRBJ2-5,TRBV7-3,TGTGCCAGCAGCTTCTCCGGGAAAGAGACCCAGTACTTC,CASSFSGKETQYF
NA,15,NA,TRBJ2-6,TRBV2,TGTGCCAGCAGTGATAGGGGCTCTGGGGCCAACGTCCTGACTTTC,CASSDRGSGANVLTF
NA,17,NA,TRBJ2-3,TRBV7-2,TGTGCCAGCAGCTTGCGGCGACGCGGGACGAGCACAGATACGCAGTATTTT,CASSLRRRGTSTDTQYF
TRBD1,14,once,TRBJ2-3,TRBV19,TGTGCCACCTCGGACAGGGGGCGGACAGATACGCAGTATTTT,CATSDRGRTDTQYF
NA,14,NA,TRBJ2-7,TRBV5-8,TGTGCCAGCAGCTTGGTGGGGGGTTCCTACGAGCAGTACTTC,CASSLVGGSYEQYF
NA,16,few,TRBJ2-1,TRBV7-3,TGTGCCAGCAGCTTATCGGGCGGGAAGAGGGTCGATGAGCAGTTCTTC,CASSLSGGKRVDEQFF
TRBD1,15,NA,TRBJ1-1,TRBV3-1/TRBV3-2,TGTGCCAGCAGCCCGGAGGGACAGAAGAACACTGAAGCTTTCTTT,CASSPEGQKNTEAFF